A single sample is the source of the 10 T cell receptor beta chains below, sequenced in a study of T cell responses to AZD1222 COVID-19 vaccine. The protocol was immunoSEQ multiplex PCR, while the TCRdb copy is restricted to in-frame clones and leaves out a portion. The sample includes about 150,000 clones, 90% seen only once; the top ten take 3% to 3.5%. Sequenced here: peripheral blood, sampled 28 days after the second AZD1222 dose. Receptors originate from an adult who received the AZD1222 COVID-19 vaccine.

The rearrangement joins TRBV5-6 to TRBJ2-1, with D perhaps TRBD1 (5 bases). V lost 4 bases and J 2 bases, leaving 16 bases between the germline ends. Germline-derived CDR1 and CDR2 are SGHDT and YYEEEE. CDR3 length equals 16 residues. The CDR3 reads CASSPPAGLAYNEQFF. The CDR3 nucleotides read TGTGCCAGCAGCCCGCCGGCAGGGTTGGCCTACAATGAGCAGTTCTTC. The full variable domain, its missing parts supplied by reference TRBV5-6 and TRBJ2-1, is DAGVTQSPTHLIKTRGQQVTLRCSPKSGHDTVSWYQQALGQGPQFIFQYYEEEERQRGNFPDRFSGHQFPNYSSELNVNALLLGDSALYLCASSPPAGLAYNEQFFGPGTRLTVL.

As concerns this clone: At one end the junction does not follow the germline gene, possibly because of a read error. This chain links TRBV4-2 with TRBJ2-5; TRBD2 aligns across 7 bases. CDR3 length equals 15 residues. Germline V gene lookup returns CDR1 LGHNA and CDR2 YNFKEQ. In nucleotides, the CDR3 is TGTGCCAGCAGCGAAGAATGGGCGGGAGTAGAGACCCAGTACTTC. Residues: CASSEEWAGVETQYF.

In DNA, the CDR3 is TGCGCCAGCAGCTTGATCGGTGGGGGATTGAACACTGAAGCTTTCTTT. Encoded protein: CASSLIGGGLNTEAFF. The V gene is TRBV5-1, the J gene TRBJ1-1, with a tentative D call TRBD1 (5 bases). Trimming pared 1 base from V and 0 bases from J, leaving 13 bases between. This CDR3 is built from 16 residues. The germline gives CDR1 SGHRS, CDR2 YFSETQ. The full variable domain, with the rest looked up from reference TRBV5-1 and TRBJ1-1, is KAGVTQTPRYLIKTRGQQVTLSCSPISGHRSVSWYQQTPGQGLQFLFEYFSETQRNKGNFPGRFSGRQFSNSRSEMNVSTLELGDSALYLCASSLIGGGLNTEAFFGQGTRLTVV.

The chain recombines TRBV5-1 with TRBJ2-2, with TRBD2 matching 14 bases. The CDR3 is 16 amino acids. J gave up 6 bases and V 4 bases, and 5 bases lay outside the gene matches. CDR1 SGHRS and CDR2 YFSETQ come from the germline V gene. The CDR3 bases are TGCGCCAGCAGCCACGGGACTAGCGGGAGATCCGGGGAGCTGTTTTTT. This encodes CASSHGTSGRSGELFF.

The chain uses TRBV30 and TRBJ1-2; weak D call: TRBD1 (6 bases). V was trimmed by 0 bases and J by 4 bases, leaving 12 bases between them. Germline V gene data show CDR1 as GTSNPN and CDR2 as SVGIG (reference sequence). This CDR3 has 14 amino acids. The CDR3 nucleotides are TGTGCCTGGAGTGTGGGGGGGGCCATCTATGGCTACACCTTC. Its translation is CAWSVGGAIYGYTF.

This clone was found a few times. The chain is built from TRBV27 and TRBJ2-3; 9 bases fit TRBD1. From germline, CDR1 is MNHEY and CDR2 SMNVEV (reference sequence). This CDR3 region has 18 residues. V shed 5 bases, J shed 0 bases, and the junction held 12 bases outside the gene matches. This CDR3 is CASSAGQGHSSSTDTQYF. The CDR3 nucleotides are TGTGCCAGCAGTGCGGGACAGGGCCACTCCTCTAGCACAGATACGCAGTATTTT.

The chain is built from TRBV30 and TRBJ1-1; D perhaps matches TRBD1 (6 bases). Trimming cost V 2 bases and J 5 bases, with 9 bases left between them. Germline CDR1 and CDR2: GTSNPN and SVGIG (reference sequence). The CDR3 spans 12 residues. The CDR3 is CAWSRQETEAFF. CDR3 in DNA: TGTGCCTGGAGTAGACAGGAGACTGAAGCTTTCTTT.

The chain couples TRBV25-1 to TRBJ1-4, with 9 bases identical to TRBD1. After removal of 4 bases from V and 7 bases from J, the junction contained 10 bases not matched to a gene. This CDR3 region has 16 residues. The V gene's germline CDR1 is MGHDK and CDR2 SYGVNS. The CDR3 region has the DNA TGTGCCAGCAGTGTTCATCCGGGACAGGGCCCTGAAAAACTGTTTTTT. Protein product: CASSVHPGQGPEKLFF.

The V gene is TRBV9, the J gene TRBJ1-2, with D maybe TRBD1 (5 bases). This CDR3 comprises 14 residues. Germline V CDR1 and CDR2: SGDLS, YYNGEE. Between the trimmed V and J ends, which lost 4 bases and 4 bases, there was a span of 14 bases. The CDR3 region is CASSPRAVRYGYTF. CDR3 sequence (DNA): TGTGCCAGCAGCCCCAGGGCCGTGCGCTATGGCTACACCTTC. The full variable domain, completed using reference TRBV9 and TRBJ1-2, is DSGVTQTPKHLITATGQRVTLRCSPRSGDLSVYWYQQSLDQGLQFLIQYYNGEERAKGNILERFSAQQFPDLHSELNLSSLELGDSALYFCASSPRAVRYGYTFGSGTRLTVV.

V and J are TRBV18 and TRBJ2-1, with 9 bases fitting TRBD1. CDR1 KGHSH and CDR2 LQKENI come from the germline V gene. This CDR3 has 15 residues. The V and J ends lost 5 bases and 3 bases, in that order; junction bases with no gene match: 5. CDR3: CASSAGTGIYNEQFF. In DNA, the CDR3 is TGTGCCAGCTCAGCCGGGACAGGGATCTACAATGAGCAGTTCTTC.